What follows describes a single T cell receptor (beta chain). The germline gives CDR1 LNHDA, CDR2 SQIVND (reference sequence). Losses at the gene ends were 1 base for V and 2 bases for J; bases not matched to a gene: 5. CDR3 length: 16 amino acids. The source of the sample is a study of blood T cell repertoires in COVID-19. Study-wide context: From T cells, B-cell-depleted T cells, or PBMCs came the material, which was cDNA or gDNA.

Methods used by the authors: Cell counts per sample came from amplifying reference gene primers. Here immunoSEQ multiplex PCR was the method, and the copy in TCRdb shows in-frame clones only, minus some. Clone size and the V and J calls come from that table; the DNA yielded D and trimming. The sample holds some 160,000 clones, around 88% seen once. Material: peripheral blood. This receptor was taken from a woman in her seventies who had recovered from COVID-19. The chain links TRBV19 to TRBJ2-1; 7 positions match TRBD2. The CDR3 here is CASSIGRAGAYNEQFF. The CDR3 DNA follows: TGTGCCAGTAGTATAGGCCGGGCGGGGGCCTACAATGAGCAGTTCTTC.